What follows is one T cell receptor beta chain and its context. No antigen is known for it. The authors drew around 2.6 ml of blood from each donor. This sample was included in a study of monozygotic twins with inflammatory bowel disease. Notes on the study in general: Since immunosuppressive treatments differed, patient repertoires may have gained added variability. Findings did not support one strong IBD-associated signal or clonotype.

The unique tags termed UMIs, each holding a 6-nucleotide sample barcode, were added by means of template switching. TCRdb re-called the 5' RACE reads and gives one entry per CDR3 protein, without DNA. This sample's table reports approximately 160,000 distinct CDR3 sequences. Source material: blood. The receptor's source is a human donor with ulcerative colitis or Crohn's disease, or a healthy co-twin of an affected twin (not recorded which).

The CDR3 reads CASSQGAHTDTQYF. J is TRBJ2-3 and V is TRBV18; TCRdb returns TRBD1, unconfirmable since there is no DNA. The CDR3 sequence is 14 residues long. Germline CDR1 KGHSH, CDR2 LQKENI.